The 17 T cell receptor beta chains listed next were all sequenced from one sample in a study of T cells in Graves' hyperthyroidism and ophthalmopathy. Template material for amplifying TCR beta CDR3 regions consisted of RNA transcripts. With the HTBI primer set, the TCR CDR3 went through a first round of RT-PCR. TCRdb reprocessed the multiplex PCR reads via MiXCR and lists one record per CDR3 protein. The sample yields hundreds of thousands of distinct CDR3 sequences, 15% to 19% seen once. Sequencing was performed on blood. These TCRs come from a woman aged 18 to 35 with Graves' hyperthyroidism.

The table lists this clonotype with many counts. The J gene is TRBJ1-1, the V gene TRBV2; D remains ambiguous. This CDR3 contains 8 residues. The V and J ends lost 8 bases and 11 bases respectively, with 6 bases between them. Germline V gives CDR1 SNHLY, CDR2 FYNNEI. CDR3 residues: CASPIAFF. Here the CDR3 DNA reads TGTGCCAGCCCGATCGCTTTCTTT.

The table lists this clonotype with many counts. The V call is TRBV20-1, the J call TRBJ2-3; 13 bases match TRBD2. V shed 1 base and J 6 bases; nucleotides not matched to a gene: 10. CDR1 DFQATT and CDR2 SNEGSKA come from the germline V gene (reference sequence). The length of the CDR3 is 17 residues. CDR3 DNA sequence: TGCAGTGCTAGAGCACGCACTAGCGGGGGGGGTCGGGATACGCAGTATTTT. Translating it yields CSARARTSGGGRDTQYF.

The table lists this clonotype with many counts. The chain links TRBV6-5 to TRBJ2-5, with 8 bases lining up with TRBD1. CDR1 and CDR2 (germline): MNHEY, SVGAGI. This CDR3 has 12 amino acids. Trimming removed 3 bases from V and 12 bases from J; junction bases left unmatched: 6. The CDR3 bases are TGTGCCAGCAGTTATAAGTGGACAGGGAAGTACTTC. This codes for CASSYKWTGKYF.

In its sample, this clonotype was seen many times. The chain recombines TRBV28 with TRBJ1-2; possibly TRBD1 for D (5 bases). The CDR3 covers 14 residues. Trimming pared 6 bases from V and 8 bases from J, leaving 19 bases between. Germline V CDR1 and CDR2: MDHEN, SYDVKM. As DNA, the CDR3 is TGTGCCAGCAGCCCCCGGTGGGGGGTACGGGGCTACACCTTC. Its translation: CASSPRWGVRGYTF.

Only a few counts were recorded for this clonotype. The chain combines TRBV5-4 with TRBJ2-5; a weak D match, TRBD2 (5 bases). V was shortened by 0 bases and J by 2 bases, with 11 bases between the two germline ends. CDR1 and CDR2 from the germline V gene are SGHNT and YYREEE (reference sequence). CDR3 length: 15 amino acids. CDR3 loop: CASSLGTAGQETQYF. Here the CDR3 DNA reads TGTGCCAGCAGCTTGGGGACTGCCGGGCAAGAGACCCAGTACTTC.

The chain links TRBV5-5 to TRBJ2-2; the match to TRBD1 covers 9 bases. Gene TRBJ1-4 matches the end of the DNA better, so the J call may be wrong. Per germline, CDR1 SGHKS and CDR2 YYEKEE (reference sequence). This CDR3 region has 16 residues. CDR3 region: CASSSRGRDRVEKLFF. The CDR3 nucleotides are TGTGCCAGCAGCTCCCGAGGTAGGGACAGGGTCGAAAAACTGTTTTTT.

V gene TRBV28 combines with J gene TRBJ1-1; D is ambiguous. Trimming removed 7 bases from V and 1 base from J, with 10 bases in between. The CDR3 contains 13 residues. Germline CDR1 is MDHEN and CDR2 is SYDVKM. CDR3 region: CASKIAANTEAFF. Written as DNA, the CDR3 is TGTGCCAGCAAGATTGCAGCGAACACTGAAGCTTTCTTT.

This clonotype was recorded at least ten times. The V call is TRBV10-3, the J call TRBJ2-3; 8 nucleotides match TRBD2. This CDR3 has 14 amino acids. Germline V gene data show CDR1 as ENHRY and CDR2 as SYGVKD. Trimming at V came to 4 bases and at J to 2 bases, leaving 2 bases not matched to a gene. CDR3 amino acids: CAISVAGYTDTQYF. The CDR3 DNA is TGTGCCATCAGTGTAGCGGGATACACAGATACGCAGTATTTT.

This clonotype has at least ten counts. The genes are TRBV30 and TRBJ1-1; 10 nucleotides align to TRBD1. The length of the CDR3 is 13 residues. Germline trimming cut 7 bases from V and 2 bases from J; bases unmatched to any gene: 4. CDR1 and CDR2 from the germline V gene are GTSNPN and SVGIG (reference sequence). The chain's CDR3 is CAFRTGGNTEAFF. The CDR3 nucleotides are TGTGCCTTCCGGACAGGGGGTAACACTGAAGCTTTCTTT.

The sample holds a few counts of this clonotype. At one boundary the junction diverges from the germline segment, which might be a read error. The rearrangement joins TRBV4-1 to TRBJ2-7; 7 nucleotides agree with TRBD1. Germline values: CDR1 MGHRA, CDR2 YSYEKL. This CDR3 is 15 amino acids long. This CDR3 is CASSQTGSPSNEQYF. The CDR3, as DNA: TGCGCCAGCAGCCAGACAGGGAGCCCCTCCAACGAGCAGTACTTC.

In its sample, this clonotype was seen many times. V is TRBV14 and J is TRBJ1-2, with 7 bases fitting TRBD1. V lost 4 bases, J lost 8 bases, and 10 bases stayed unmatched. Germline CDR1 is SGHDN and CDR2 is FVKESK. The CDR3 covers 14 residues. CDR3 residues: CASSPRDRAGGYTF. CDR3 in DNA: TGTGCCAGCAGCCCCCGGGACAGAGCTGGCGGCTACACCTTC. Full variable domain (missing parts from reference TRBV14 and TRBJ1-2): EAGVTQFPSHSVIEKGQTVTLRCDPISGHDNLYWYRRVMGKEIKFLLHFVKESKQDESGMPNNRFLAERTGGTYSTLKVQPAELEDSGVYFCASSPRDRAGGYTFGSGTRLTVV.

Regarding this clonotype: At one end the junction does not follow the germline gene, possibly because of a read error. The chain employs TRBV3-1 and TRBJ1-6, with TRBD1 matching over 7 bases. Germline assignment: CDR1 LGHDT and CDR2 YNNKEL (reference sequence). The CDR3 is made up of 14 amino acids. CDR3 amino acids: CASSPTGLNTPLHF. CDR3 nucleotide sequence: TGTGCCAGCAGCCCGACAGGGCTTAATACACCCCTCCACTTT.

The chain combines TRBV7-9 with TRBJ1-3; D is unclear. Germline CDR1 and CDR2: SEHNR and FQNEAQ (reference sequence). The V gene lost 8 bases and the J gene lost 0 bases, with 14 bases spanning the gap. The CDR3 spans 15 residues. CDR3 loop: CASRRLPSSGNTIYF. CDR3 DNA: TGTGCCAGCCGCCGGCTCCCGTCCTCTGGAAACACCATATATTTT.

In its sample, this clonotype was seen many times. The chain couples TRBV28 to TRBJ1-2; no definite D call. V was pared by 2 bases and J by 4 bases, with 8 bases between. The CDR3 is 13 amino acids. CDR1 and CDR2 from the germline V gene are MDHEN and SYDVKM. The CDR3 nucleotides are TGTGCCAGCAGTTTAGTAGGGAGCTATGGCTACACCTTC. This gives the protein CASSLVGSYGYTF.

V usage is TRBV18 and J usage is TRBJ2-3; possibly TRBD1 or TRBD2 for D (6 bases each). Trimming took 3 bases from V and 6 from J, leaving 13 bases between them. Germline CDR1 KGHSH, CDR2 LQKENI. The CDR3 runs to 14 residues. CDR3 loop: CASSPLGGKDTQYF. The CDR3 nucleotides are TGTGCCAGCTCACCTCTAGGGGGGAAGGATACGCAGTATTTT.

This clonotype was found a few times. The chain combines TRBV19 with TRBJ1-3, with 11 nucleotides matching TRBD1. The CDR3 has 17 residues. V shed 5 bases and J 3 bases; nucleotides not matched to a gene: 9. CDR1 is LNHDA and CDR2 is SQIVND in the germline V gene (reference sequence). The CDR3: CASSLGTGGKFGNTIYF. The CDR3 DNA sequence: TGTGCCAGTAGTCTCGGGACAGGGGGAAAGTTTGGAAACACCATATATTTT. The variable domain in full, with the rest retrieved from reference TRBV19 and TRBJ1-3, is DGGITQSPKYLFRKEGQNVTLSCEQNLNHDAMYWYRQDPGQGLRLIYYSQIVNDFQKGDIAEGYSVSREKKESFPLTVTSAQKNPTAFYLCASSLGTGGKFGNTIYFGEGSWLTVV.

There are a few counts of this clonotype. V is TRBV7-2 and J is TRBJ2-3; 7 bases match TRBD2. The CDR3 sequence is 15 residues long. The V gene end was trimmed by 5 bases and the J gene end by 4 bases; junction bases not matched to a gene: 9. Germline loops: CDR1 SGHTA, CDR2 FQGNSA. The CDR3 DNA sequence: TGTGCCAGCAGCAACAACTGGGAGGGGTCAGATACGCAGTATTTT. Translation gives CASSNNWEGSDTQYF.